This T cell receptor (beta chain) was obtained from a study of blood T cell repertoires in COVID-19. Study details: The samples span acute and convalescent COVID-19 from the United States, Italy and Spain. Sample material is recorded as cDNA or gDNA derived from T cells, B-cell-depleted T cells, or PBMCs.

In the original processing: The authors estimated nucleated cell counts from reference gene primer amplification. Measured with immunoSEQ multiplex PCR; TCRdb has only the in-frame clones, and not every one. From that table come the V and J calls and clone size; the DNA was used to work out D and trimming. In the table there are more than 200,000 clones, more than 65% of which are singletons. This clone showed up many times. Other DNA sequences in the sample encode the same CDR3. The CDR3 runs to 14 residues. The V end lost 1 base, the J end lost 4 bases, and 10 bases lay between the germline ends. CDR1 LGHDT and CDR2 YNNKEL come from the germline V gene (reference sequence).

This chain links TRBV3-1 (or the pseudogene TRBV3-2) with TRBJ1-2; D unclear. Sequenced: peripheral blood. This receptor was obtained from a man aged 50 to 60 with active or convalescent COVID-19. CDR3 coding DNA: TGTGCCAGCAGCCAAGGCCCCTCGGGCTATGGCTACACCTTC. Its translation: CASSQGPSGYGYTF.